The 27 T cell receptor beta chains in this list originate from one sample, sequenced in a study of patients and donors after allogeneic stem cell transplantation. From the RT-PCR reads, TCRdb called clonotypes with MiXCR, one entry per CDR3 protein. The table shows more than 850,000 distinct CDR3 sequences, with 18% occurring only once. Sequencing input: blood, either unsorted or a sorted T cell fraction (not recorded which). The receptors were sampled from a human donor who was either an allogeneic HSCT recipient or a stem cell or donor lymphocyte infusion donor (not recorded which). It is not recorded whose cells these are; they may come from a transplant donor.

J is TRBJ2-7 and V is TRBV7-9; 9 bases match TRBD1. J was trimmed by 5 bases and V by 4 bases; bases with no gene match: 6. The CDR3 is made up of 14 amino acids. CDR1 is SEHNR and CDR2 is FQNEAQ in the germline V gene (reference sequence). The CDR3 loop reads CASSWGQGDNEQYF. CDR3 coding DNA: TGTGCCAGCAGCTGGGGACAGGGCGACAACGAGCAGTACTTC.

In its sample, this clonotype was seen a few times. V and J are TRBV20-1 and TRBJ2-7; no firm D call. Germline CDR1 reads DFQATT; CDR2 reads SNEGSKA (reference sequence). The V end lost 3 bases, the J end lost 6 bases, and 12 bases lay between the germline ends. The CDR3 has 12 amino acids. The CDR3 is CSARNGPTEQYF. The CDR3 DNA follows: TGCAGTGCTAGGAATGGACCCACCGAGCAGTACTTC.

This clonotype appeared a few times. The chain joins TRBV4-1 to TRBJ1-2; 7 positions agree with TRBD1. Germline V CDR1 and CDR2: MGHRA, YSYEKL. The CDR3 length is 15 residues. J was trimmed by 8 bases and V by 1 base; bases with no gene match: 10. Here the CDR3 reads CASSQGRDSLRGYTF. The CDR3 DNA is TGCGCCAGCAGCCAAGGACGGGACAGCCTAAGGGGCTACACCTTC.

The V call is TRBV2, the J call TRBJ2-3; D may be TRBD2 (6 bases). Germline CDR1 and CDR2: SNHLY and FYNNEI. The CDR3 has 17 amino acids. V lost 1 base and J 0 bases, leaving 14 bases between the germline ends. For the CDR3, the DNA is TGTGCCAGCAGTGAAGGGCGTGCGGGGAGGAGCACAGATACGCAGTATTTT. It encodes CASSEGRAGRSTDTQYF.

This clonotype came up many times. This chain links TRBV25-1 with TRBJ1-2; D is unclear. The germline V gene has CDR1 MGHDK and CDR2 SYGVNS. The V end was cut by 4 bases, the J end by 1 base, with 4 bases between. The CDR3 runs to 12 residues. The CDR3 protein is CASSGVNYGYTF. Written as DNA, the CDR3 is TGTGCCAGCAGTGGGGTTAACTATGGCTACACCTTC.

This clonotype was seen just once. The chain employs TRBV20-1 and TRBJ2-5, with TRBD2 matching over 12 bases. The CDR3 consists of 14 residues. Per the germline V gene, CDR1 is DFQATT and CDR2 is SNEGSKA (reference sequence). After removal of 5 bases from V and 5 bases from J, the junction contained 6 bases not matched to a gene. The CDR3 coding sequence is TGCAGTGCTGTGACTAGCGGGAGATTGGAGACCCAGTACTTC. It yields the protein CSAVTSGRLETQYF.

This clonotype was observed a handful of times. The chain recombines TRBV7-9 with TRBJ2-7; 14 bases match TRBD2. The germline CDR1 and CDR2 sequences are SEHNR and FQNEAQ (reference sequence). The CDR3 spans 17 residues. J gave up 2 bases and V 5 bases, and 8 bases lay outside the gene matches. DNA of the CDR3: TGTGCCAGCAGCGCAAGACTAGCGGGGGGGTTGGCCTACGAGCAGTACTTC. It specifies CASSARLAGGLAYEQYF.

This clonotype was counted ten times or more. The CDR3 DNA reads as TGCGCCAGCAGCGGTTCGACTAGCGGGGGGACAGATACGCAGTATTTT. Encoded protein: CASSGSTSGGTDTQYF. V is TRBV5-1 and J is TRBJ2-3, with 13 bases fitting TRBD2. The CDR3 totals 16 residues. Looked up from germline, CDR1 is SGHRS and CDR2 is YFSETQ. After removal of 4 bases from V and 3 bases from J, the junction contained 5 bases not matched to a gene.

This chain connects TRBV7-2 to TRBJ2-3; D is ambiguous. The CDR3 is made up of 15 amino acids. Between the trimmed V and J ends, which lost 3 bases and 7 bases, there was a span of 17 bases. The V gene's germline CDR1 is SGHTA and CDR2 FQGNSA. CDR3 DNA: TGTGCCAGCAGCTTCTCCTCGCGTGGGCCAAATACGCAGTATTTT. It yields the protein CASSFSSRGPNTQYF.

This chain uses TRBV20-1 with TRBJ2-2, with D perhaps being TRBD1 or TRBD2 (5 bases each). Trimming removed 0 bases at V and 1 base at J, with 24 bases between. There are 20 residues in the CDR3. CDR1 and CDR2 from the germline V gene are DFQATT and SNEGSKA (reference sequence). CDR3 sequence: CSARDGGATGTPWNTGELFF. CDR3 in DNA: TGCAGTGCTAGAGATGGTGGCGCTACCGGGACGCCGTGGAACACCGGGGAGCTGTTTTTT.

The gene calls are TRBV3-1 and TRBJ2-1, with 9 nucleotides matching TRBD1. J was trimmed by 5 bases and V by 4 bases; bases with no gene match: 0. Germline V lookup: CDR1 LGHDT, CDR2 YNNKEL (reference sequence). This CDR3 contains 13 residues. The CDR3 DNA follows: TGTGCCAGCAGCCGACAGGGGGACAATGAGCAGTTCTTC. Protein product: CASSRQGDNEQFF.

This clonotype was counted only a few times. The V gene is TRBV7-8, the J gene TRBJ2-3; TRBD1 is a possible D gene (5 bases). CDR3 length equals 15 residues. Germline CDR1 and CDR2: SGHVS and FQNEAQ. The germline V and J ends were trimmed by 6 bases and 2 bases, with 15 bases remaining between them. CDR3 in amino acids: CASSPRTSLTDTQYF. Written as DNA, the CDR3 is TGTGCCAGCAGTCCCCGGACAAGCCTCACAGATACGCAGTATTTT.

The table lists this clonotype with a few counts. V gene TRBV9 combines with J gene TRBJ2-2, with D possibly being TRBD2 (5 bases). Germline CDR1 is SGDLS and CDR2 is YYNGEE. The CDR3 runs to 16 residues. Trimming shortened V by 9 bases and J by 7 bases, and 25 bases separated the two germline ends. CDR3 coding DNA: TGTGCCACCGCAGCTCTCACGGGTGGAGGTGACGGGGAGCTGTTTTTT. This gives the protein CATAALTGGGDGELFF.

The chain recombines TRBV12-3 or TRBV12-4 with TRBJ2-1; 8 bases are a match to TRBD1. J was trimmed by 6 bases and V by 0 bases; bases with no gene match: 10. This CDR3 comprises 17 residues. As DNA, the CDR3 is TGTGCCAGCAGTTTAGCGCAAGGGACAGGTTTCGCCAATGAGCAGTTCTTC. Translated, it gives CASSLAQGTGFANEQFF.

This clonotype turned up a few times. This sequence joins TRBV12-3 or TRBV12-4 and TRBJ1-1; TRBD1 agrees at 8 bases. V shed 3 bases and J 5 bases; nucleotides not matched to a gene: 11. There are 16 residues in the CDR3. Here the CDR3 reads CASSFVTGDRGTEAFF. In nucleotides, the CDR3 is TGTGCCAGCAGTTTTGTGACAGGGGATCGGGGGACTGAAGCTTTCTTT.

This clonotype was recorded a few times. The rearrangement joins TRBV6-2 or TRBV6-3 to TRBJ2-2; 13 nucleotides agree with TRBD2. The ends lost 6 bases at V and 7 bases at J; junction bases unmatched: 5. CDR3 length equals 15 residues. The germline CDR1 and CDR2 sequences are MNHEY and SVGEGT. The CDR3: CASSGLAGVSGELFF. Written as DNA, the CDR3 is TGTGCCAGCAGCGGACTAGCGGGAGTGAGCGGGGAGCTGTTTTTT.

The V call is TRBV7-3, the J call TRBJ2-2; D is unresolved. CDR1 and CDR2 from the germline V gene are SGHTA and FQGTGA. Trimming removed 1 base at V and 6 bases at J, with 9 bases between. CDR3 length equals 14 residues. For the CDR3, the DNA is TGTGCCAGCAGCTTAAGGAGTAGTCCCGGGGAGCTGTTTTTT. Its protein product is CASSLRSSPGELFF.

V is TRBV12-3 or TRBV12-4 and J is TRBJ2-1; maybe TRBD2 (5 bases). Trimming removed 8 bases at V and 0 bases at J, with 11 bases between. This CDR3 is built from 14 residues. CDR3 DNA: TGTGCCAGCGGCAGCGGAAGCTCCTACAATGAGCAGTTCTTC. Its translation: CASGSGSSYNEQFF.

This rearrangement joins TRBV30 to TRBJ2-7; no definite D call. The CDR3 has 10 amino acids. V was pared by 5 bases and J by 5 bases, with 7 bases between. CDR1 and CDR2 from the germline V gene are GTSNPN and SVGIG (reference sequence). The CDR3 DNA follows: TGTGCCTGGCCCACGGACGAGCAGTACTTC. This gives the protein CAWPTDEQYF.

This chain joins TRBV12-3 or TRBV12-4 and TRBJ1-2; 9 nucleotides align to TRBD1. The CDR3 covers 18 residues. Trimming at V came to 6 bases and at J to 4 bases, leaving 18 bases not matched to a gene. Written as DNA, the CDR3 is TGTGCCAGCAGCCTCGGAGAGGGATTAGGACAGGGGCTCTATGGCTACACCTTC. This gives the protein CASSLGEGLGQGLYGYTF.

This clonotype has a handful of counts. The V call is TRBV7-2, the J call TRBJ2-5; D is unresolved. CDR3 length: 14 residues. Germline loops: CDR1 SGHTA, CDR2 FQGNSA. The V gene lost 1 base and the J gene lost 5 bases, with 11 bases spanning the gap. The CDR3 loop reads CASSLDTAWETQYF. The CDR3, as DNA: TGTGCCAGCAGCTTAGATACGGCGTGGGAGACCCAGTACTTC.

This clonotype was seen only a few times. CDR3 residues: CATSGGAGGSNIQYF. For the CDR3, the DNA is TGTGCCACCAGTGGTGGAGCGGGAGGGTCAAACATTCAGTACTTC. This rearrangement joins TRBV24-1 to TRBJ2-4; 10 nucleotides match TRBD2. Per germline, CDR1 KGHDR and CDR2 SFDVKD. V was clipped by 5 bases and J by 6 bases; unmatched bases: 6. The CDR3 extends over 15 amino acids.

There are a few counts of this clonotype. The chain joins TRBV7-3 to TRBJ2-3; 9 bases line up with TRBD1. V trimming: 6 bases; J trimming: 4 bases; junction bases outside the gene matches: 2. The germline V gene encodes CDR1 SGHTA and CDR2 FQGTGA. There are 13 residues in the CDR3. The CDR3 sequence is CASRDRGSDTQYF. Here the CDR3 DNA reads TGTGCCAGCAGGGACAGGGGCTCAGATACGCAGTATTTT.

The chain recombines TRBV10-3 with TRBJ2-5, with 12 positions matching TRBD1. The CDR3 extends over 17 amino acids. Trimming took 3 bases from V and 5 from J; bases not matched to a gene: 10. Per the germline V gene, CDR1 is ENHRY and CDR2 is SYGVKD. The CDR3 DNA sequence: TGTGCCATCAGTGAAGCCGGGACAGGGGGCGTGAGGGAGACCCAGTACTTC. This gives the protein CAISEAGTGGVRETQYF.

This chain links TRBV6-2 or TRBV6-3 with TRBJ1-6; maybe TRBD1 (6 bases). The V gene lost 9 bases and the J gene lost 7 bases, with 13 bases spanning the gap. The germline V gene has CDR1 MNHEY and CDR2 SVGEGT. The CDR3 is made up of 13 amino acids. CDR3 nucleotide sequence: TGTGCCAGTCTGACAGGCAAGAATTCACCCCTCCACTTT. The encoded protein is CASLTGKNSPLHF.

This rearrangement joins TRBV30 to TRBJ2-2; a weak D match, TRBD1 (6 bases). Germline lookup yields CDR1 GTSNPN and CDR2 SVGIG (reference sequence). The V end lost 1 base, the J end lost 1 base, and 10 bases lay between the germline ends. This CDR3 has 15 residues. The CDR3 loop is CAWSGGRGNTGELFF. The CDR3 DNA is TGTGCCTGGAGTGGGGGGCGTGGGAACACCGGGGAGCTGTTTTTT.

The chain employs TRBV2 and TRBJ1-2, with D unclear. There are 13 residues in the CDR3. With 7 bases removed from V and 7 bases from J, the gap between germline ends came to 16 bases. The V gene's germline CDR1 is SNHLY and CDR2 FYNNEI. This CDR3 is CASKTDTASGYTF. The DNA for the CDR3 is TGTGCCAGCAAAACAGACACTGCGAGTGGCTACACCTTC.